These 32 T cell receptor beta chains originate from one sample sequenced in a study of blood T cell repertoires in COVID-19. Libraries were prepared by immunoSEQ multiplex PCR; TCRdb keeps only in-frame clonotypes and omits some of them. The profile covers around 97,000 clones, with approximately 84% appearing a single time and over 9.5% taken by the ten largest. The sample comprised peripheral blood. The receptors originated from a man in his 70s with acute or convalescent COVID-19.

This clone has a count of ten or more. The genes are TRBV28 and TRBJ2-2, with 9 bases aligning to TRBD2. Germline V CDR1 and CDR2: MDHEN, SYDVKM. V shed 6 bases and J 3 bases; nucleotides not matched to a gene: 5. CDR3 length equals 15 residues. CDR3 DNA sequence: TGTGCCAGCAGGGTAGCGGGAGCGGACACCGGGGAGCTGTTTTTT. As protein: CASRVAGADTGELFF.

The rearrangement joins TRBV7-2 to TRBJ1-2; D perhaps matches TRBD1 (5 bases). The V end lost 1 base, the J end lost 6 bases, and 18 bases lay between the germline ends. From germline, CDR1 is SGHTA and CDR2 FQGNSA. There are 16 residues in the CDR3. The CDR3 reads CASSLGIVERGHGYTF. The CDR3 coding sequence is TGTGCCAGCAGCTTAGGCATCGTGGAAAGGGGCCATGGCTACACCTTC.

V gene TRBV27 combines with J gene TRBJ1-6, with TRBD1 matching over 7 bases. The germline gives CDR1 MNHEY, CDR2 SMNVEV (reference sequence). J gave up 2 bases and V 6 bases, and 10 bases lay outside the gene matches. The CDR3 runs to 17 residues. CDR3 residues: CASSPDRPRAYNSPLHF. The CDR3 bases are TGTGCCAGCAGCCCGGACAGGCCGAGAGCCTATAATTCACCCCTCCACTTT.

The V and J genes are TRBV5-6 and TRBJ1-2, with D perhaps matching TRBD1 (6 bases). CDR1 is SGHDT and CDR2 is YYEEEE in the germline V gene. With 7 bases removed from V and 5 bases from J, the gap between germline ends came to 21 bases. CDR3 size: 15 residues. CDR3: CASLLQGGEGYGYTF. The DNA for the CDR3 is TGTGCCAGCTTACTCCAAGGGGGGGAAGGGTATGGCTACACCTTC.

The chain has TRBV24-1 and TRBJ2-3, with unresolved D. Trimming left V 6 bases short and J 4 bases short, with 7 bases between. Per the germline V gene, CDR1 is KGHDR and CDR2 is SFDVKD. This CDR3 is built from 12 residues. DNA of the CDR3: TGTGCCACCAGTCCGGGTTCAGATACGCAGTATTTT. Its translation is CATSPGSDTQYF.

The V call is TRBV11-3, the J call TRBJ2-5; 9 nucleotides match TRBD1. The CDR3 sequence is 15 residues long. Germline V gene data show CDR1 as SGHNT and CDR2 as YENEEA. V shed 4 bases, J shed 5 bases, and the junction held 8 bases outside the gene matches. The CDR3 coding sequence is TGTGCCAGCAGCTCCCAATGGGACAGGGAGGAGACCCAGTACTTC. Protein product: CASSSQWDREETQYF. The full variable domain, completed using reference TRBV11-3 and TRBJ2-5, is EAGVVQSPRYKIIEKKQPVAFWCNPISGHNTLYWYLQNLGQGPELLIRYENEEAVDDSQLPKDRFSAERLKGVDSTLKIQPAELGDSAVYLCASSSQWDREETQYFGPGTRLLVL.

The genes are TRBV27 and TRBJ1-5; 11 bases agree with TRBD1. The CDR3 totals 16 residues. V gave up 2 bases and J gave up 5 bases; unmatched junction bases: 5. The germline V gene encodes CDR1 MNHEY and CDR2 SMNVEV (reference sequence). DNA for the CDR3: TGTGCCAGCAGTTTAACCAGGACAGGGGGCCATCAGCCCCAGCATTTT. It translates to CASSLTRTGGHQPQHF.

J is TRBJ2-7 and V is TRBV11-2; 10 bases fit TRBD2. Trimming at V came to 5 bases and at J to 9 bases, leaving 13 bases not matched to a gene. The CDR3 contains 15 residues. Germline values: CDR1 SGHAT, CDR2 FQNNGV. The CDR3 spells CASSPPGTSAVGQYF. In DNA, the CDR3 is TGTGCCAGCAGCCCACCCGGGACTAGCGCCGTCGGGCAGTACTTC.

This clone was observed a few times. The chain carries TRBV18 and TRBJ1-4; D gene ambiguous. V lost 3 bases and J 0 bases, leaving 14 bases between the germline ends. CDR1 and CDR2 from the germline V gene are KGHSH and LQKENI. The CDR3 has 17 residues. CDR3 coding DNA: TGTGCCAGCTCACCCCCTGGTCAAGTAGCAACTAATGAAAAACTGTTTTTT. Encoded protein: CASSPPGQVATNEKLFF.

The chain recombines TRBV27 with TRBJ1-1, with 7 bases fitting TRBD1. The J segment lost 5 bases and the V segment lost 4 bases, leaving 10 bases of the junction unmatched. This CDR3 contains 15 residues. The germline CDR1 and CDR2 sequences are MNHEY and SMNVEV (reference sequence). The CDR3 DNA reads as TGTGCCAGCAGTTACATTAAGACAGGGTGGACTGAAGCTTTCTTT. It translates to CASSYIKTGWTEAFF.

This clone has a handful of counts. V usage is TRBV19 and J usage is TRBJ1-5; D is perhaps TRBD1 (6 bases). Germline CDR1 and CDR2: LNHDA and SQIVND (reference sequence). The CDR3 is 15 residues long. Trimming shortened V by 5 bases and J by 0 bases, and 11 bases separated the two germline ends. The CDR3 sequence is CASSRGRGSNQPQHF. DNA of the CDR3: TGTGCCAGTAGTCGGGGCAGGGGTAGCAATCAGCCCCAGCATTTT.

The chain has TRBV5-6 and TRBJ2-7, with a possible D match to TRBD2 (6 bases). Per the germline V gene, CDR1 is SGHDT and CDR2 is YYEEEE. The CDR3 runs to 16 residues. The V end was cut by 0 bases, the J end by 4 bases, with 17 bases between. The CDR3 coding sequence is TGTGCCAGCAGCTTGGCCTACTTCCCGGACTATTACGAGCAGTACTTC. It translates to CASSLAYFPDYYEQYF. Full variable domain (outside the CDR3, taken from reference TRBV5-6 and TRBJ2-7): DAGVTQSPTHLIKTRGQQVTLRCSPKSGHDTVSWYQQALGQGPQFIFQYYEEEERQRGNFPDRFSGHQFPNYSSELNVNALLLGDSALYLCASSLAYFPDYYEQYFGPGTRLTVT.

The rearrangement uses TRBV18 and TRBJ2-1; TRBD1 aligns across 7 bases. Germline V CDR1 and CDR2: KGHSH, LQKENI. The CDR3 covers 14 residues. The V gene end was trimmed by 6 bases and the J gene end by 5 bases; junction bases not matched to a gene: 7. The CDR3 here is CASSPSTGDNEQFF. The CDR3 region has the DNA TGTGCCAGCTCCCCGAGCACAGGGGACAATGAGCAGTTCTTC.

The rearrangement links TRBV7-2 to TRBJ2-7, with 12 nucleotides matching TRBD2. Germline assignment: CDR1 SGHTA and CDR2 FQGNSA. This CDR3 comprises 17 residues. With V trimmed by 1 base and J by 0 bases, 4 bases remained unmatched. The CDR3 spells CASSLGTSGTSSYEQYF. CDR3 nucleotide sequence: TGTGCCAGCAGCTTAGGGACTAGCGGGACCTCCTCCTACGAGCAGTACTTC.

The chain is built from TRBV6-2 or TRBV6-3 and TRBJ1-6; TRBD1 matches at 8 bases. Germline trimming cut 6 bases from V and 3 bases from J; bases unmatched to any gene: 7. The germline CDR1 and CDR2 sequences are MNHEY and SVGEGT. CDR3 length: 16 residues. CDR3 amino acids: CASSSGTGYYNSPLHF. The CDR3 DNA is TGTGCCAGCAGCTCCGGGACAGGCTACTATAATTCACCCCTCCACTTT.

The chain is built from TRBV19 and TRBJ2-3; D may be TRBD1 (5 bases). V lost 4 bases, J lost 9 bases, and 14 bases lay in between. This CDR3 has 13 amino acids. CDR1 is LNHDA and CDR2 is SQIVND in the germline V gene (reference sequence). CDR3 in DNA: TGTGCCAGTAGTACGCAGGGTTCCGCAACGCAGTATTTT. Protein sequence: CASSTQGSATQYF.

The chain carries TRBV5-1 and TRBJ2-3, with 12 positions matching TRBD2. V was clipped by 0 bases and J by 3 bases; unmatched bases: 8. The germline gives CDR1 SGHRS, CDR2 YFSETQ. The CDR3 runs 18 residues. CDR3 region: CASSLDPLTSGSTDTQYF. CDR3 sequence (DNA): TGCGCCAGCAGCTTGGACCCGTTGACTAGCGGGAGTACAGATACGCAGTATTTT.

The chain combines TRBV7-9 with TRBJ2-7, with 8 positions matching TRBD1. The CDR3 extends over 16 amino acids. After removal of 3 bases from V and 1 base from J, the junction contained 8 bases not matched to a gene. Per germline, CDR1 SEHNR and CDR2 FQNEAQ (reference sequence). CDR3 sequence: CASSFGGQVGSYEQYF. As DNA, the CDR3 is TGTGCCAGCAGCTTTGGGGGACAGGTCGGTTCCTACGAGCAGTACTTC.

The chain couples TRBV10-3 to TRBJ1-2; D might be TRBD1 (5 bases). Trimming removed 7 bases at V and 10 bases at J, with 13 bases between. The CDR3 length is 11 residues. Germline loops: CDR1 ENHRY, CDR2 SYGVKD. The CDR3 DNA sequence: TGTGCCATCAACGGCGGGGGTGACTACACCTTC. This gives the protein CAINGGGDYTF.

CDR3 DNA: TGTGCCAGCAGCGAGACAGGGAACAGGGGGCTCGAAGCTTTCTTT. It translates to CASSETGNRGLEAFF. The rearrangement joins TRBV9 to TRBJ1-1, with 9 bases matching TRBD1. CDR1 is SGDLS, CDR2 YYNGEE, per germline. V shed 3 bases and J 8 bases; nucleotides not matched to a gene: 11. This CDR3 is built from 15 residues.

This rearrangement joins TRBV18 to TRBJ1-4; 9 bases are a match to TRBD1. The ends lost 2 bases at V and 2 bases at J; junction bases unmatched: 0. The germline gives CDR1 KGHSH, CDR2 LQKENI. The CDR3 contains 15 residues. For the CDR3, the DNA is TGTGCCAGCTCACCAGGGACAGGGACTAATGAAAAACTGTTTTTT. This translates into CASSPGTGTNEKLFF.

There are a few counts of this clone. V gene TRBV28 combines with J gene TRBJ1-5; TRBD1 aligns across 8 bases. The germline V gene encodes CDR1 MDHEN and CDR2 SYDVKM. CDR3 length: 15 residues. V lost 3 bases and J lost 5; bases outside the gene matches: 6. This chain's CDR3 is CASSLRDRRHQPQHF. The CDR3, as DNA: TGTGCCAGCAGTTTGCGGGACAGGAGGCATCAGCCCCAGCATTTT.

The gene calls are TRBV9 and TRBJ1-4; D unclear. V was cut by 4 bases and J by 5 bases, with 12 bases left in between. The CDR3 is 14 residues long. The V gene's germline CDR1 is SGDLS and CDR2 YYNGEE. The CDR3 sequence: CASSNTVINEKLFF. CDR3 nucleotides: TGTGCCAGCAGCAACACCGTCATAAATGAAAAACTGTTTTTT.

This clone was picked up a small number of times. The CDR3 sequence: CASSLEGADTEAFF. The CDR3 bases are TGTGCCAGCAGCTTAGAGGGGGCCGACACTGAAGCTTTCTTT. The chain has TRBV11-2 and TRBJ1-1, with D perhaps TRBD1 (6 bases). There are 14 residues in the CDR3. Trimming left V 0 bases short and J 3 bases short, with 8 bases between. CDR1 SGHAT and CDR2 FQNNGV come from the germline V gene.

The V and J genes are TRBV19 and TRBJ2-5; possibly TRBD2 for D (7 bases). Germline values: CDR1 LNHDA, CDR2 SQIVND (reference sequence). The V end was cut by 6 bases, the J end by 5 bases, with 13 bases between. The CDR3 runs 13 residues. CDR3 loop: CASSGGLVETQYF. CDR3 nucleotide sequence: TGTGCCAGTAGCGGGGGGCTAGTGGAGACCCAGTACTTC.

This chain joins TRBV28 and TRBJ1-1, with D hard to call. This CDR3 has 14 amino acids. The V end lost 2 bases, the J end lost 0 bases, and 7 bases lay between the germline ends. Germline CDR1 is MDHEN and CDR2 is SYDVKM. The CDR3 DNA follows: TGTGCCAGCAGTTTAATCGGGGTGAACACTGAAGCTTTCTTT. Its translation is CASSLIGVNTEAFF.

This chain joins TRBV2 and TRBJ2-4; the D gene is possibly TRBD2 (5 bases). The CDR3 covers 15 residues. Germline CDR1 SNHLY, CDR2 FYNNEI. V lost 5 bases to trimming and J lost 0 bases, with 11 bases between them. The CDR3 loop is CASSPPGRAKNIQYF. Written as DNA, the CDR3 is TGTGCCAGCAGTCCCCCGGGGAGAGCCAAAAACATTCAGTACTTC.

CDR3 in amino acids: CASSPGSAGELFF. The CDR3 nucleotides read TGTGCCAGCAGCCCGGGATCGGCCGGGGAGCTGTTTTTT. V is TRBV3-1 (or the pseudogene TRBV3-2) and J is TRBJ2-2, with D possibly being TRBD2 (5 bases). CDR3 length: 13 amino acids. V shed 4 bases and J shed 6 bases, with 9 bases lying between them. Per the germline V gene, CDR1 is LGHDT and CDR2 is YNNKEL (reference sequence).

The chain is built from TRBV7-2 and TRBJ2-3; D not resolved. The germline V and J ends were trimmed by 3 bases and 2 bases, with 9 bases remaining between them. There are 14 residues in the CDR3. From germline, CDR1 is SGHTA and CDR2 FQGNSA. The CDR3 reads CASSFSLPTDTQYF. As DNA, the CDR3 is TGTGCCAGCAGCTTCTCCCTCCCCACAGATACGCAGTATTTT.

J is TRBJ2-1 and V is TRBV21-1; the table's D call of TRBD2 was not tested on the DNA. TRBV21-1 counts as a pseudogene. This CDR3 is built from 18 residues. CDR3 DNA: TGTGCCAGCAGCAAAGGGGGCCCGGGGGGGACAGACTACAATGAGCAGTTCTTC. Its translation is CASSKGGPGGTDYNEQFF.

CDR3 region: CASSLLGGAKAFF. Here the CDR3 DNA reads TGTGCCAGCAGTCTCCTCGGAGGGGCGAAAGCTTTCTTT. The chain is built from TRBV12-3 or TRBV12-4 and TRBJ1-1; maybe TRBD1 (5 bases). The ends were cut back, 5 bases at V and 9 bases at J, with 16 bases in the middle. This CDR3 region has 13 residues.

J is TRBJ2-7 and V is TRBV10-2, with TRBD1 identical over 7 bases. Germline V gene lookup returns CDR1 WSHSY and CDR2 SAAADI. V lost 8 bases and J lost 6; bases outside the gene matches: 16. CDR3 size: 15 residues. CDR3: CASGDRARSRSEQYF. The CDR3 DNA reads TGCGCCAGCGGCGACAGGGCGAGGAGTCGGAGCGAGCAGTACTTC.